This T cell receptor (beta chain) was captured by sequencing in a study of vaccination and CD4 T cells after COVID-19. About the study: Convalescent donors were composed of six males and four females, of whom two were Hispanic. Following dose two, a median about 72 days (range 14 to 241) passed before post-vaccine samples were taken.

TCRdb called the PCR reads again in MiXCR, with one record for every CDR3 protein. The sample has about 18,000 distinct CDR3 sequences, 60% to 75% seen once; the top ten hold roughly 1.1%. The V gene's germline CDR1 is DFQATT and CDR2 SNEGSKA (reference sequence). Unmatched junction bases numbered 10, after V lost 5 bases and J lost 9 bases. CDR3 size: 14 residues. Points from the study as a whole: Within the convalescent patients, a median approximately 86% of the SARS-CoV-2-reactive clones were ones that appeared only post-vaccination.

A note on this clonotype: The antigen is not known.

This receptor was taken from a human donor who had recovered from COVID-19. Source: CD4+ T cells from blood, taken after SARS-CoV-2 vaccination. The V call is TRBV20-1, the J call TRBJ2-1; 10 bases are shared with TRBD2. The CDR3 protein is CSAHSKREGSEQFF. The CDR3, as DNA: TGCAGTGCTCACTCGAAGCGGGAGGGCAGTGAGCAGTTCTTC.